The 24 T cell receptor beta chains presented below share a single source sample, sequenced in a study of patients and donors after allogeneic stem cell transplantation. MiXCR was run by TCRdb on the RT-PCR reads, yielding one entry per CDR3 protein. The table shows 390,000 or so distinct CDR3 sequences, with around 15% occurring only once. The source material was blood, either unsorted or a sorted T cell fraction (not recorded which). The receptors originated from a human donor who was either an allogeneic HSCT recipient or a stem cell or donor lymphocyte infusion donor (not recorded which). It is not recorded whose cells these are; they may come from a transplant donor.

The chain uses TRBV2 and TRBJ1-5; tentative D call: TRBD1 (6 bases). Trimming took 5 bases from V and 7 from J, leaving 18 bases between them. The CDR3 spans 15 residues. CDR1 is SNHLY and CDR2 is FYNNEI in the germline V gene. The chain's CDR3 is CASSLGGRGTQPQHF. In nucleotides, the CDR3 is TGTGCCAGCAGTCTCGGGGGCAGGGGCACCCAGCCCCAGCATTTT.

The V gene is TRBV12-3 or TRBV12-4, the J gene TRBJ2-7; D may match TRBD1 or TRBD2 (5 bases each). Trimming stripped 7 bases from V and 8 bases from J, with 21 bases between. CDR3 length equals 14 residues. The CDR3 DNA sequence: TGTGCCAGCACCCCAGTTGGGGGTTTCCACAAGCAGTACTTC. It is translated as CASTPVGGFHKQYF.

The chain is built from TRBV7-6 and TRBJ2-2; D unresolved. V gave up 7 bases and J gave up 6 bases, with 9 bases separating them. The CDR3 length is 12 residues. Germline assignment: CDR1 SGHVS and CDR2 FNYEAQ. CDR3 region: CASMEFSGELFF. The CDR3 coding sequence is TGTGCCAGCATGGAGTTTTCCGGGGAGCTGTTTTTT.

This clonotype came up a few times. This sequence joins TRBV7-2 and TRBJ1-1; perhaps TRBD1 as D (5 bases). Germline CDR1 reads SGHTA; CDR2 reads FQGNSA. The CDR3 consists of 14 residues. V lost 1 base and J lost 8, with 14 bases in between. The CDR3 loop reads CASSLDAGPSEAFF. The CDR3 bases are TGTGCCAGCAGCTTAGATGCAGGGCCTTCGGAAGCTTTCTTT.

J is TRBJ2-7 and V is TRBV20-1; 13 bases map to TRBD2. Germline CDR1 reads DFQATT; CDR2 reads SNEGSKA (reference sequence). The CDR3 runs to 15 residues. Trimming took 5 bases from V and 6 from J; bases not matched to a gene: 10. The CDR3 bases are TGCAGTGCTCTGACTAGCGGGAGGCCTCGCTGCGAGCAGTACTTC. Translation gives CSALTSGRPRCEQYF.

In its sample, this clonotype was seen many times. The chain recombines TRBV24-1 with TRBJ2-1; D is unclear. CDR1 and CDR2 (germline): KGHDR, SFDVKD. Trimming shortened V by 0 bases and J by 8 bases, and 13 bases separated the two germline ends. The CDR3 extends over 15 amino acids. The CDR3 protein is CATSDLRQTSDEQFF. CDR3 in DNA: TGTGCCACCAGTGATTTGAGGCAGACCTCGGATGAGCAGTTCTTC.

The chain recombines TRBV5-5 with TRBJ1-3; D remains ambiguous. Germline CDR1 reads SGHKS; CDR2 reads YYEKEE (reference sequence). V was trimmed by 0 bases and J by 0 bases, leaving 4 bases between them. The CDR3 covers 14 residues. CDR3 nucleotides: TGTGCCAGCAGCTTGGTGGCCTCTGGAAACACCATATATTTT. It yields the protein CASSLVASGNTIYF.

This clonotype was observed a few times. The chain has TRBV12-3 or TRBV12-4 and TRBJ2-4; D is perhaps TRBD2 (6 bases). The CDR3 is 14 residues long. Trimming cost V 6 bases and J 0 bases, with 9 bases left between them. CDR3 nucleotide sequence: TGTGCCAGCAGCCCGGGGGTAGCCAAAAACATTCAGTACTTC. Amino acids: CASSPGVAKNIQYF.

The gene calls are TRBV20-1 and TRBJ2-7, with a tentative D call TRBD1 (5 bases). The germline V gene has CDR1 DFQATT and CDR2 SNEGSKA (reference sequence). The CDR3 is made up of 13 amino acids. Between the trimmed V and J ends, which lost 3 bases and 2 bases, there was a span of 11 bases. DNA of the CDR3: TGCAGTGCTAGTTACAGGAATACCTACGAGCAGTACTTC. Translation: CSASYRNTYEQYF.

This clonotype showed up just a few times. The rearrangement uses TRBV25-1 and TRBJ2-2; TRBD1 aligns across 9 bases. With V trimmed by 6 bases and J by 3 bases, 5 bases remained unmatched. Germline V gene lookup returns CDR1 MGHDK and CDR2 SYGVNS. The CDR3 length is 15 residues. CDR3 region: CASRKQGADTGELFF. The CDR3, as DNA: TGTGCCAGCAGGAAACAGGGGGCCGACACCGGGGAGCTGTTTTTT. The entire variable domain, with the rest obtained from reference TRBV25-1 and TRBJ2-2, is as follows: EADIYQTPRYLVIGTGKKITLECSQTMGHDKMYWYQQDPGMELHLIHYSYGVNSTEKGDLSSESTVSRIRTEHFPLTLESARPSHTSQYLCASRKQGADTGELFFGEGSRLTVL.

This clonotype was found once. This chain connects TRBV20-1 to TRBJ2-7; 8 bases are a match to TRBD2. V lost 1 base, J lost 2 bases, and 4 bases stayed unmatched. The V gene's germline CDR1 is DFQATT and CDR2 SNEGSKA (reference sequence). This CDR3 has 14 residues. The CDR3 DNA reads TGCAGTGCTAGAGTTAGCGGGGCAACCTACGAGCAGTACTTC. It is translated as CSARVSGATYEQYF.

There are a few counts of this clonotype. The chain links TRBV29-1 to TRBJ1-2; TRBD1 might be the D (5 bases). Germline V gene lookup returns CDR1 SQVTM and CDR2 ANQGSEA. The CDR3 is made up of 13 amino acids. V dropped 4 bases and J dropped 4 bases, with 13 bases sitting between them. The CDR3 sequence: CSVVKGRGYGYTF. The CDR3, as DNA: TGCAGCGTTGTCAAGGGTAGGGGCTATGGCTACACCTTC.

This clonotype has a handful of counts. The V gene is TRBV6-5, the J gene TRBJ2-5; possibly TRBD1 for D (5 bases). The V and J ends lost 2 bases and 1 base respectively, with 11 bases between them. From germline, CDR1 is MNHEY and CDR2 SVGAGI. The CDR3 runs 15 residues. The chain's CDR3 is CASSYLDSFQETQYF. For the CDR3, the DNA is TGTGCCAGCAGTTACCTCGACAGCTTCCAAGAGACCCAGTACTTC.

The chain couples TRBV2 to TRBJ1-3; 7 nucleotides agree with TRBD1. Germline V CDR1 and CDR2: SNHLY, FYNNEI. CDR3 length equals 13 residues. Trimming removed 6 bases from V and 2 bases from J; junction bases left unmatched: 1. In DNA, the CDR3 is TGTGCCAGCAGGGGGACAGCTGGAAACACCATATATTTT. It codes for CASRGTAGNTIYF.

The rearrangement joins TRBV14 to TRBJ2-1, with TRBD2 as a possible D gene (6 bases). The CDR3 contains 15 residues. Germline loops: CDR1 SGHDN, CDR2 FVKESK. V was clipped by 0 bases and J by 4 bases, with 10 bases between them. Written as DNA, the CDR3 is TGTGCCAGCAGCCAAGATGGAGGGCCTTACAATGAGCAGTTCTTC. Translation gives CASSQDGGPYNEQFF.

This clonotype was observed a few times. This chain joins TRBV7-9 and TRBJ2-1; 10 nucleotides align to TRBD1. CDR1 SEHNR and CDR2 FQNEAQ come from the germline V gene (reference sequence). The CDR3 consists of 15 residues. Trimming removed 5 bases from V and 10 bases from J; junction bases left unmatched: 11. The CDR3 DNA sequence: TGTGCCAGCAGCCAAAAGGACAGGGGGACCGAGGAGCAGTTCTTC. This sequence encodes CASSQKDRGTEEQFF. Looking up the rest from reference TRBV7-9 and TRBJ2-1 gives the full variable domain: DTGVSQNPRHKITKRGQNVTFRCDPISEHNRLYWYRQTLGQGPEFLTYFQNEAQLEKSRLLSDRFSAERPKGSFSTLEIQRTEQGDSAMYLCASSQKDRGTEEQFFGPGTRLTVL.

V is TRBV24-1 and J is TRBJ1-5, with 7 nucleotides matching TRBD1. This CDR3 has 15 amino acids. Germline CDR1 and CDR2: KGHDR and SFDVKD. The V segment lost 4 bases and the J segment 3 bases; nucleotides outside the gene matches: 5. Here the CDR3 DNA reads TGTGCCACCAGTGAACAGGACAGGCCCAATCAGCCCCAGCATTTT. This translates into CATSEQDRPNQPQHF.

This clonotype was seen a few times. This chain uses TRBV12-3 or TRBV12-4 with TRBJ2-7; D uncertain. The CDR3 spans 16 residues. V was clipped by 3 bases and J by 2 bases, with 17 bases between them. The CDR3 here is CASSFGDWTATYEQYF. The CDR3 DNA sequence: TGTGCCAGCAGTTTCGGCGATTGGACCGCTACCTACGAGCAGTACTTC.

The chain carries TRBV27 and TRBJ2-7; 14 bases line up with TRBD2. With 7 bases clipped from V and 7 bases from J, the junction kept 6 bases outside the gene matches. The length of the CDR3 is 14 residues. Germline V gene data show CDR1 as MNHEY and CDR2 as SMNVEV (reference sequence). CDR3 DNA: TGTGCCAGCACCCCCGGGACTAGCGGGGGAGAGCAGTACTTC. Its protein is CASTPGTSGGEQYF.

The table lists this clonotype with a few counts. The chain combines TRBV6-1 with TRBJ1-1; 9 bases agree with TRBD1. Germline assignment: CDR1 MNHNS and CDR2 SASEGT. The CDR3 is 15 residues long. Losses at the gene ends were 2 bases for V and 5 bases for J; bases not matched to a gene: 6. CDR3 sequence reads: CASSELQGARTEAFF. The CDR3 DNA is TGTGCCAGCAGTGAACTACAGGGGGCGAGGACTGAAGCTTTCTTT.

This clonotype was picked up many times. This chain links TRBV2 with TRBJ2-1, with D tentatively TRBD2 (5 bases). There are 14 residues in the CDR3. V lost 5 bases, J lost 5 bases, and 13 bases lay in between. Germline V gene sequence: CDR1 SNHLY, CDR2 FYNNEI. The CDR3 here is CASSTTPGNNEQFF. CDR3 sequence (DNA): TGTGCCAGCAGTACGACACCGGGAAACAATGAGCAGTTCTTC.

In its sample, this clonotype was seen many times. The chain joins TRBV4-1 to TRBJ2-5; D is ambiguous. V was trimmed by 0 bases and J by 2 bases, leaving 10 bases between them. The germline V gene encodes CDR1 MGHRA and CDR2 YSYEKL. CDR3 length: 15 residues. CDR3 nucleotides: TGCGCCAGCAGCCAAGATCTGCCACCTCAAGAGACCCAGTACTTC. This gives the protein CASSQDLPPQETQYF.

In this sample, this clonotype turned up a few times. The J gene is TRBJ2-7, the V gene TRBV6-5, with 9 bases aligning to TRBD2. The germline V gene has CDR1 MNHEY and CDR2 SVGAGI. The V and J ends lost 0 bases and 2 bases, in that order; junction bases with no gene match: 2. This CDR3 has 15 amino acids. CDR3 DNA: TGTGCCAGCAGTTACTCGGCGGGAGGGCCCTACGAGCAGTACTTC. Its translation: CASSYSAGGPYEQYF.

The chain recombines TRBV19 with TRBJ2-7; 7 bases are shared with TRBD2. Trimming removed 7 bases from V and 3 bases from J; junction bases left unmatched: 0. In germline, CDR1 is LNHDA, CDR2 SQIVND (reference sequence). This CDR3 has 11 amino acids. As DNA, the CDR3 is TGTGCCAGTACTAGCGGCTACGAGCAGTACTTC. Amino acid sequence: CASTSGYEQYF.